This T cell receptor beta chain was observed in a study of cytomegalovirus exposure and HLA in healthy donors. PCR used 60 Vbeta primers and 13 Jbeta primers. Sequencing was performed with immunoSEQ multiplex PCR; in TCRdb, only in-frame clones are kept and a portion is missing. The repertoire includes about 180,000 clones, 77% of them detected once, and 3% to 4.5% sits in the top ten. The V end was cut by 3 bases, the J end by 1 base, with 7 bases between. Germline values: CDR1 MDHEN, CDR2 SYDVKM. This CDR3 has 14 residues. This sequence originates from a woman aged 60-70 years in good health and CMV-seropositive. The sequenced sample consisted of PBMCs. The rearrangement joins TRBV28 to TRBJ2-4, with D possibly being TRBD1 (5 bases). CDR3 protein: CASSLGHAKNIQYF. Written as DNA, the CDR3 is TGTGCCAGCAGTTTGGGGCACGCCAAAAACATTCAGTACTTC.